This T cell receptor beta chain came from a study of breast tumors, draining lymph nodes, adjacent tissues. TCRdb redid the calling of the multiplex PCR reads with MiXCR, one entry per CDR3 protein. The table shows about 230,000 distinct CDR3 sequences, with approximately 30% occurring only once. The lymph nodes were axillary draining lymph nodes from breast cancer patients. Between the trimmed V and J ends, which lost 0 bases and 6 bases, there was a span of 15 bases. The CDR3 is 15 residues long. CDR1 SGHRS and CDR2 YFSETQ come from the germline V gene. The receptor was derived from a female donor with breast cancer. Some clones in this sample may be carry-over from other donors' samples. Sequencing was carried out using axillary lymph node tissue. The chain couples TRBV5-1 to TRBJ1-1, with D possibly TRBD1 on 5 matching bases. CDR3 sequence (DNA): TGCGCCAGCAGCTTGGGGGGAGGGGAGGTCGCTGAAGCTTTCTTT. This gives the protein CASSLGGGEVAEAFF.